A single sample gave rise to the 11 T cell receptor beta chains below, sequenced in a study of graft-versus-host responses after intestinal transplantation. No antigen has been assigned to these receptors. Produced via immunoSEQ multiplex PCR; TCRdb's table is partial and in-frame only. The sample holds around 50,000 clones, around 90% seen once. Specimen: unstimulated CD4+ T cells sorted from spleen or lymph node cells, collected before transplant. The receptors derive from a human donor who was the organ donor for an intestinal transplant.

The genes are TRBV18 and TRBJ1-2; 9 nucleotides agree with TRBD1. With V trimmed by 1 base and J by 8 bases, 8 bases remained unmatched. There are 15 residues in the CDR3. Per germline, CDR1 KGHSH and CDR2 LQKENI. In nucleotides, the CDR3 is TGTGCCAGCTCACCACGGGACAGGGATTCATCAGGCTACACCTTC. Its protein product is CASSPRDRDSSGYTF.

Turning to this clone: At one end, the junction sequence differs from germline, possibly due to a read error. The DNA of the CDR3 is TGTGCTAGCAGCCCGCGACAGGGACCACCCTTTGAAAAACTGTTTTTT. The encoded protein is CASSPRQGPPFEKLFF. The rearrangement uses TRBV7-7 and TRBJ1-4; 7 bases match TRBD1. This CDR3 spans 16 amino acids. Germline lookup yields CDR1 SSHAT and CDR2 FNYEAQ (reference sequence).

This chain uses TRBV4-3 with TRBJ2-1; TRBD2 aligns across 15 bases. Per germline, CDR1 LGHNA and CDR2 YSLEER. Trimming took 2 bases from V and 6 from J; bases not matched to a gene: 5. CDR3 length: 17 amino acids. Here the CDR3 reads CASSQTPGLAGGNEQFF. As DNA, the CDR3 is TGCGCCAGCAGCCAAACCCCGGGACTAGCGGGAGGCAATGAGCAGTTCTTC.

The V call is TRBV13, the J call TRBJ2-5; the D is unclear. Between the trimmed V and J ends, which lost 5 bases and 4 bases, there was a span of 11 bases. The CDR3 has 13 residues. Germline loops: CDR1 PRHDT, CDR2 FYEKMQ (reference sequence). The chain's CDR3 is CASSASGVETQYF. For the CDR3, the DNA is TGTGCCAGCAGCGCATCAGGCGTAGAGACCCAGTACTTC.

The rearrangement joins TRBV27 to TRBJ1-2, with D unclear. The CDR3 is 13 amino acids. Germline V CDR1 and CDR2: MNHEY, SMNVEV (reference sequence). Trimming removed 6 bases from V and 4 bases from J, with 12 bases in between. The CDR3 sequence: CASSPLSGYGYTF. The CDR3 DNA reads TGTGCCAGCAGCCCTCTTTCGGGCTATGGCTACACCTTC.

This sequence joins TRBV23-1 and TRBJ2-7; 10 positions match TRBD1. TRBV23-1 is noted as an ORF with a role that remains uncertain. The trim removed 6 bases at V and 3 bases at J, leaving 8 bases unmatched. The CDR3 spans 15 residues. Written as DNA, the CDR3 is TGCGCCAGCAGACGAGCGACAGGGGGCCTCTACGAGCAGTACTTC. Encoded protein: CASRRATGGLYEQYF.

The chain carries TRBV6-5 and TRBJ1-1; D is possibly TRBD1 (6 bases). Germline V gene lookup returns CDR1 MNHEY and CDR2 SVGAGI. Trimming removed 3 bases at V and 4 bases at J, with 12 bases between. CDR3 length: 14 residues. CDR3 in amino acids: CASSYGTRGTEAFF. CDR3 nucleotide sequence: TGTGCCAGCAGTTATGGGACACGGGGCACTGAAGCTTTCTTT.

CDR3 loop: CASSAGTSGMISYNEQFF. CDR3 coding DNA: TGCGCCAGCAGCGCCGGGACTAGCGGGATGATCTCCTACAATGAGCAGTTCTTC. This chain connects TRBV5-1 to TRBJ2-1, with TRBD2 matching 13 bases. The V segment lost 4 bases and the J segment 0 bases; nucleotides outside the gene matches: 7. Germline V gene sequence: CDR1 SGHRS, CDR2 YFSETQ. The CDR3 has 18 amino acids.

The rearrangement joins TRBV27 to TRBJ2-7, with D hard to call. This CDR3 is built from 14 residues. The V end was cut by 5 bases, the J end by 0 bases, with 11 bases between. Germline CDR1 MNHEY, CDR2 SMNVEV (reference sequence). This CDR3 is CASSPISSSYEQYF. The CDR3 DNA sequence: TGTGCCAGCAGTCCGATAAGTAGCTCCTACGAGCAGTACTTC.

This chain joins TRBV7-3 and TRBJ2-1; 10 bases agree with TRBD2. The CDR3 is 15 amino acids. Germline-derived CDR1 and CDR2 are SGHTA and FQGTGA. Trimming at V came to 2 bases and at J to 6 bases, leaving 4 bases not matched to a gene. CDR3 in amino acids: CASSLGLAERNEQFF. CDR3 nucleotide sequence: TGTGCCAGCAGCTTAGGACTAGCGGAGCGCAATGAGCAGTTCTTC.

The chain has TRBV7-2 and TRBJ2-1, with unresolved D. Trimming stripped 1 base from V and 0 bases from J, with 13 bases between. Germline CDR1 and CDR2: SGHTA and FQGNSA. The CDR3 length is 17 residues. Here the CDR3 reads CASSLVRTDRSYNEQFF. The CDR3 DNA sequence: TGTGCCAGCAGCTTAGTTAGAACAGACCGCTCCTACAATGAGCAGTTCTTC. The variable domain in full, with the rest retrieved from reference TRBV7-2 and TRBJ2-1, is GAGVSQSPSNKVTEKGKDVELRCDPISGHTALYWYRQSLGQGLEFLIYFQGNSAPDKSGLPSDRFSAERTGGSVSTLTIQRTQQEDSAVYLCASSLVRTDRSYNEQFFGPGTRLTVL.